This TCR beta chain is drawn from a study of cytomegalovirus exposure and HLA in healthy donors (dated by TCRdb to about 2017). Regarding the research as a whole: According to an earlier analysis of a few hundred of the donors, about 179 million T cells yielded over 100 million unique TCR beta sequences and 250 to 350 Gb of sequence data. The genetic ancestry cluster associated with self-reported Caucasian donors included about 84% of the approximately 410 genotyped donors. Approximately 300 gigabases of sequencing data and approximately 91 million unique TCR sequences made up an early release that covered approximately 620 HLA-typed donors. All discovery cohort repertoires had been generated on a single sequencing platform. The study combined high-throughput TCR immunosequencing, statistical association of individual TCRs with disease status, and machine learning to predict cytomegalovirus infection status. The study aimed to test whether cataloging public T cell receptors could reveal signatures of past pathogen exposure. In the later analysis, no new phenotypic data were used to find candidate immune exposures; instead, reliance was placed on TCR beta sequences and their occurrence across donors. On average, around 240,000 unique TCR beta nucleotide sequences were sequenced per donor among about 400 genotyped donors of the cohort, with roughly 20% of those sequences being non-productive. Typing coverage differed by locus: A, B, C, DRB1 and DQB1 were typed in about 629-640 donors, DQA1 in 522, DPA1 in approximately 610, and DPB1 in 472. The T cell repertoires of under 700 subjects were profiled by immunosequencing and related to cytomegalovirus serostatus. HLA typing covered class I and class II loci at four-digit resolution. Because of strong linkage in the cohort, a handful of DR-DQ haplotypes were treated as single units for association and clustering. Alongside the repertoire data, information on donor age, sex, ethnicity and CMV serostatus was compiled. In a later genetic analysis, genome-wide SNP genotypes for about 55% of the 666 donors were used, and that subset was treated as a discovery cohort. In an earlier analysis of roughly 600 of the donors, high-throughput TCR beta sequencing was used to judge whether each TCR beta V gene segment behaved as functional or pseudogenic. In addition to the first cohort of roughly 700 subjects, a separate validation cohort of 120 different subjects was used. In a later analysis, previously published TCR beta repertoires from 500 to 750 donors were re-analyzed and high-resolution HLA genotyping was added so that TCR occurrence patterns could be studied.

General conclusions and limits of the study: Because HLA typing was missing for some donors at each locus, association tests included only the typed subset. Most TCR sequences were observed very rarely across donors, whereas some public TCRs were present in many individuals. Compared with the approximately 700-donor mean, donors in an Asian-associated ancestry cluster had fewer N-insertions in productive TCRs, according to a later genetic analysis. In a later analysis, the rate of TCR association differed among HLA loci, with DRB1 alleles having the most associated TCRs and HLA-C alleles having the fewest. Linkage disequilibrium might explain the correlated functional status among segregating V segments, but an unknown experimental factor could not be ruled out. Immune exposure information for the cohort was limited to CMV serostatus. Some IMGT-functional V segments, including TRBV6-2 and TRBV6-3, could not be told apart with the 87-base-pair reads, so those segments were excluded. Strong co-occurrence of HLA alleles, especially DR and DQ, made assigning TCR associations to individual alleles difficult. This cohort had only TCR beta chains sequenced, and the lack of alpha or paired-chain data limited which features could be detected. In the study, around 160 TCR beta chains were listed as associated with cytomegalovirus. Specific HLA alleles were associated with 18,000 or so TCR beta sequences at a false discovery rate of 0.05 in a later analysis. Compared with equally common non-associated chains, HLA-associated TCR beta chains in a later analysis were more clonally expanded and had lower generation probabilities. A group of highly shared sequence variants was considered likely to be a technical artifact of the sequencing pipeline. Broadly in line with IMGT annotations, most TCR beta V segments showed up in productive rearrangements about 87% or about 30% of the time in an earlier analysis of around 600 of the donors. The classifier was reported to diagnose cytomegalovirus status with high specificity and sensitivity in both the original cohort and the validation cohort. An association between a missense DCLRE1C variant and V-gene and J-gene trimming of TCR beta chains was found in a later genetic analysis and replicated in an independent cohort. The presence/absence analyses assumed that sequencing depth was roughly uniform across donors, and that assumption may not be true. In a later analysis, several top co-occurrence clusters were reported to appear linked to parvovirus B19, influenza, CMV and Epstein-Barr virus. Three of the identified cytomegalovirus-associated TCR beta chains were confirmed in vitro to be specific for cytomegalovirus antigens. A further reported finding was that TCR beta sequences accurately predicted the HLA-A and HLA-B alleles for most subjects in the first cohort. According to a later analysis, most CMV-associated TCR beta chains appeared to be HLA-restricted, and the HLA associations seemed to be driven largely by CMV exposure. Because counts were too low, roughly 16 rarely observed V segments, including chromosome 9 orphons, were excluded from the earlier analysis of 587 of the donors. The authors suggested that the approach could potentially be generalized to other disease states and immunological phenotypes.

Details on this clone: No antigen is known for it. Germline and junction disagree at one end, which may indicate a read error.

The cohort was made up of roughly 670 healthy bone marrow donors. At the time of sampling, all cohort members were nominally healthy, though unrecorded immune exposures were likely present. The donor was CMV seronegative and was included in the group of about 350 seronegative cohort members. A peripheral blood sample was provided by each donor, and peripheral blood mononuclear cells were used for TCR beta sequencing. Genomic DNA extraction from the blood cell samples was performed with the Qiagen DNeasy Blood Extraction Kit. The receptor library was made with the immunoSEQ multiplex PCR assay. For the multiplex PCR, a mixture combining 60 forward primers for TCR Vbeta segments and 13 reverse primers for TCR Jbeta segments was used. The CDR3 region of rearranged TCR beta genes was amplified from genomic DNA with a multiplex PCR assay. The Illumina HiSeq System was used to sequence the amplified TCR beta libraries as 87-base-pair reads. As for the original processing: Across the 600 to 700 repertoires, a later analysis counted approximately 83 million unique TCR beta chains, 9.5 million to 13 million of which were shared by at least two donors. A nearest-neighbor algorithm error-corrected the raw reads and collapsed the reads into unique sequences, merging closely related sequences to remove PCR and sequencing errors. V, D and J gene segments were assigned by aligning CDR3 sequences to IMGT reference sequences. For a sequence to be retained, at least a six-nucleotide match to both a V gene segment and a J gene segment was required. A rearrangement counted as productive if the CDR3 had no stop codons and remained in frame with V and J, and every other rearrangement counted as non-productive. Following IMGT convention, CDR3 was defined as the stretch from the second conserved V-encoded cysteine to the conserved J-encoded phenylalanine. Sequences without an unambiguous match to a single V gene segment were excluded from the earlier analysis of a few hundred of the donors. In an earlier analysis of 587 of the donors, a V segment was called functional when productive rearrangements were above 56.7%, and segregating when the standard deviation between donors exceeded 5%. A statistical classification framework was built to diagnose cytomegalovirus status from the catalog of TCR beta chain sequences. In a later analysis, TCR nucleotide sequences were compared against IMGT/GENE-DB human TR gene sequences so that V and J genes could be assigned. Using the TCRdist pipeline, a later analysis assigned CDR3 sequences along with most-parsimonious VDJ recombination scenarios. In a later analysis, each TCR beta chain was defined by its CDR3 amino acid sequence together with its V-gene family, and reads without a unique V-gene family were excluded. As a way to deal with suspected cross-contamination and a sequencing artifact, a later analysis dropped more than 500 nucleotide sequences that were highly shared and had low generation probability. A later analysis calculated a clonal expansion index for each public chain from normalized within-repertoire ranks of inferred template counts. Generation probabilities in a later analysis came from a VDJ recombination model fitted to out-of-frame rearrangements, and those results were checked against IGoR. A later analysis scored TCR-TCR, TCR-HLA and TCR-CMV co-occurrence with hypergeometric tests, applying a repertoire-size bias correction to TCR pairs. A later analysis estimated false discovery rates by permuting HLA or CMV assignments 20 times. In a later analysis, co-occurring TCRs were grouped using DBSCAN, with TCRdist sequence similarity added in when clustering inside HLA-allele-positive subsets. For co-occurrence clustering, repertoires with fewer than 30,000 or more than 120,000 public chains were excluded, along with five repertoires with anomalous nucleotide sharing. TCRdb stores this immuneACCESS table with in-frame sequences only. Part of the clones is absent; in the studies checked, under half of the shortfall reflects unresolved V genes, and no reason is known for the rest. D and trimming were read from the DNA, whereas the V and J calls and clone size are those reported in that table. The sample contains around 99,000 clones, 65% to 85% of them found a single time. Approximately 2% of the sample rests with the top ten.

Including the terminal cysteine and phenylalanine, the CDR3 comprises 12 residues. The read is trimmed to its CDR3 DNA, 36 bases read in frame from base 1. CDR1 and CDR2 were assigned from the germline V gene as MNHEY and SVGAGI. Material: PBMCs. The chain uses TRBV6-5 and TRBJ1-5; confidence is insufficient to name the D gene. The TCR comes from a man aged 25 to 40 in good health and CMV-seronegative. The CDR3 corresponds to CASGRTGLGLRF. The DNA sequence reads TGTGCCAGCGGACGAACGGGGTTAGGGCTTCGTTTT.